Listed here are 23 T cell receptor beta chains from one sample, sequenced in a study of blood T cell repertoires in COVID-19. The table came from immunoSEQ multiplex PCR; TCRdb's copy has only in-frame clones and leaves some out. The repertoire holds some 240,000 clones, approximately 85% seen once, with about 6.2% in the top ten. Sequenced input: PBMCs or T cells enriched from blood (not recorded which). All receptors come from a woman between 45 and 65 years old who had been exposed to COVID-19.

V is TRBV7-8 and J is TRBJ2-3; D might be TRBD1 (5 bases). CDR3 size: 14 residues. V was pared by 7 bases and J by 3 bases, with 14 bases between. Germline V gene lookup returns CDR1 SGHVS and CDR2 FQNEAQ. In DNA form, the CDR3 reads TGTGCCAGCAAACACAGGCCGTTTACAGATACGCAGTATTTT. Residues: CASKHRPFTDTQYF.

The V gene is TRBV28, the J gene TRBJ1-1; D is ambiguous. Germline CDR1 MDHEN, CDR2 SYDVKM. The CDR3 has 14 amino acids. The ends were cut back, 6 bases at V and 4 bases at J, with 15 bases in the middle. The CDR3 is CASSRDVGGTEAFF. The CDR3 bases are TGTGCCAGCAGCCGTGACGTTGGCGGCACTGAAGCTTTCTTT.

This clone was recorded only once. The chain has TRBV2 and TRBJ2-7; no reliable D call. CDR1 SNHLY and CDR2 FYNNEI come from the germline V gene. This CDR3 contains 14 residues. V lost 6 bases and J 3 bases, leaving 15 bases between the germline ends. CDR3 protein: CASSEYAVFYEQYF. In DNA, the CDR3 is TGTGCCAGCAGCGAGTACGCGGTATTCTACGAGCAGTACTTC.

The V and J genes are TRBV29-1 and TRBJ2-1; 9 positions agree with TRBD2. This CDR3 has 14 residues. The V segment lost 6 bases and the J segment 7 bases; nucleotides outside the gene matches: 10. From germline, CDR1 is SQVTM and CDR2 ANQGSEA. In DNA, the CDR3 is TGCAGCGTGGTTAAAAGGACTAGCGAGAATGAGCAGTTCTTC. Encoded protein: CSVVKRTSENEQFF.

The chain has TRBV19 and TRBJ2-5; 8 positions match TRBD1. Losses at the gene ends were 4 bases for V and 2 bases for J; bases not matched to a gene: 3. This CDR3 has 14 amino acids. The germline V gene has CDR1 LNHDA and CDR2 SQIVND (reference sequence). The CDR3 DNA reads as TGTGCCAGTAGTAGCGGACAGGGACAAGAGACCCAGTACTTC. Encoded protein: CASSSGQGQETQYF.

The V and J genes are TRBV5-4 and TRBJ2-7, with TRBD1 identical over 10 bases. CDR1 and CDR2 from the germline V gene are SGHNT and YYREEE (reference sequence). The CDR3 runs 15 residues. Unmatched junction bases numbered 5, after V lost 2 bases and J lost 3 bases. The CDR3 bases are TGTGCCAGCAGCTTCATCGGACAGGGGGTCTACGAGCAGTACTTC. Protein product: CASSFIGQGVYEQYF.

The chain combines TRBV9 with TRBJ1-2; 8 bases map to TRBD1. Germline values: CDR1 SGDLS, CDR2 YYNGEE. The CDR3 length is 14 residues. V was pared by 2 bases and J by 7 bases, with 7 bases of the junction left unmatched. The CDR3 region is CASSVSTGDGGYTF. The DNA of the CDR3 is TGTGCCAGCAGCGTCTCGACAGGGGATGGTGGCTACACCTTC.

The chain employs TRBV10-3 and TRBJ1-6, with 10 positions matching TRBD1. V lost 2 bases and J lost 6; bases outside the gene matches: 4. This CDR3 is 16 amino acids long. Germline-derived CDR1 and CDR2 are ENHRY and SYGVKD. CDR3 sequence (DNA): TGTGCCATCAGTGAGGGGACAGGGGCTGGTAATTCACCCCTCCACTTT. Amino acids: CAISEGTGAGNSPLHF.

The rearrangement joins TRBV7-2 to TRBJ2-1, with unresolved D. V lost 1 base, J lost 9 bases, and 7 bases lay in between. The germline gives CDR1 SGHTA, CDR2 FQGNSA. The CDR3 has 12 residues. The chain's CDR3 is CASSLVSTEQFF. Here the CDR3 DNA reads TGTGCCAGCAGCTTAGTTAGTACTGAGCAGTTCTTC.

The chain uses TRBV7-8 and TRBJ2-1, with 8 bases matching TRBD2. Looked up from germline, CDR1 is SGHVS and CDR2 is FQNEAQ. CDR3 length: 12 residues. V shed 5 bases and J 10 bases; nucleotides not matched to a gene: 4. This CDR3 reads CASSQSGGEQFF. For the CDR3, the DNA is TGTGCCAGCAGCCAAAGCGGGGGCGAGCAGTTCTTC.

CDR3 nucleotides: TGTGCCAGCAGTTACAGGGGGCCCAACACTGAAGCTTTCTTT. This sequence encodes CASSYRGPNTEAFF. V is TRBV6-5 and J is TRBJ1-1; 7 nucleotides align to TRBD1. The CDR3 consists of 14 residues. Germline V CDR1 and CDR2: MNHEY, SVGAGI. The J segment lost 2 bases and the V segment lost 2 bases, leaving 2 bases of the junction unmatched.

The CDR3 DNA reads TGTGCCAGCAGCTTACCGCCTAGCGGGGGCTTTAACAATGAGCAGTTCTTC. Protein sequence: CASSLPPSGGFNNEQFF. V gene TRBV13 combines with J gene TRBJ2-1; TRBD2 matches 10 bases. CDR3 length: 17 amino acids. Germline V lookup: CDR1 PRHDT, CDR2 FYEKMQ (reference sequence). V shed 2 bases, J shed 5 bases, and the junction held 9 bases outside the gene matches.

Here the CDR3 DNA reads TGTGCCAGTAGAAGTTATTCTGGGGCCAACGTCCTGACTTTC. Translated: CASRSYSGANVLTF. The V call is TRBV5-8, the J call TRBJ2-6; D is unresolved. The CDR3 is 14 residues long. The V end was cut by 8 bases, the J end by 1 base, with 10 bases between. Germline lookup yields CDR1 SGHTS and CDR2 YDEGEE.

This chain uses TRBV7-7 with TRBJ2-1; TRBD2 matches at 9 bases. The CDR3 covers 15 residues. The germline V gene encodes CDR1 SSHAT and CDR2 FNYEAQ (reference sequence). With V trimmed by 6 bases and J by 4 bases, 7 bases remained unmatched. In nucleotides, the CDR3 is TGTGCCAGCAGTTGGCGCGGGGGGGTTTACAATGAGCAGTTCTTC. Amino acids: CASSWRGGVYNEQFF.

Here the CDR3 DNA reads TGTGCCAGCAGTTTGTATTACGGGGGGGGATCCTACAATGAGCAGTTCTTC. Its protein is CASSLYYGGGSYNEQFF. This sequence joins TRBV27 and TRBJ2-1; TRBD2 aligns across 8 bases. Germline values: CDR1 MNHEY, CDR2 SMNVEV (reference sequence). Trimming removed 3 bases from V and 1 base from J; junction bases left unmatched: 8. There are 17 residues in the CDR3.

The V and J genes are TRBV21-1 and TRBJ2-7; the table's D call, TRBD1, was not checked against the DNA. TRBV21-1 is marked as a pseudogene. This CDR3 contains 15 residues. CDR3 bases: TGTGCCAGCAGCAAAAAACCTTCCGGGACAGGGGAGCAGTACTTC. Protein: CASSKKPSGTGEQYF.

This chain joins TRBV18 and TRBJ2-1; 7 positions agree with TRBD1. Germline loops: CDR1 KGHSH, CDR2 LQKENI. The ends lost 3 bases at V and 10 bases at J; junction bases unmatched: 6. The CDR3 spans 13 residues. The CDR3: CASSPRTGDEQFF. In DNA form, the CDR3 reads TGTGCCAGCTCACCCCGGACAGGCGACGAGCAGTTCTTC.

This chain links TRBV11-2 with TRBJ1-1; 7 nucleotides agree with TRBD1. The junction had 8 bases not matched to a gene; V was cut back by 4 bases and J by 0 bases. The CDR3 covers 16 residues. Germline loops: CDR1 SGHAT, CDR2 FQNNGV. The CDR3 spells CASSSRQDRLNTEAFF. The CDR3 DNA sequence: TGTGCCAGCAGCTCGAGACAGGACAGGCTGAACACTGAAGCTTTCTTT.

The chain employs TRBV29-1 and TRBJ2-3, with 10 bases aligning to TRBD2. CDR1 SQVTM and CDR2 ANQGSEA come from the germline V gene. With 7 bases clipped from V and 1 base from J, the junction kept 2 bases outside the gene matches. CDR3 length: 13 amino acids. The CDR3 region has the DNA TGCAGCGCTGGACTAGCGGGCACAGATACGCAGTATTTT. Encoded protein: CSAGLAGTDTQYF.

As for this clone: Likely a read error: the CDR3 ends without its conserved phenylalanine or tryptophan. The limits of the CDR3 on the DNA are not certain, so only TCRdb's listed CDR3 is given. The chain couples TRBV4-2 to TRBJ2-7; the table's D call TRBD1 went unverified against the DNA. The length of the CDR3 is 12 amino acids, counting both ends. Germline CDR1 and CDR2: LGHNA and YNFKEQ. This CDR3 reads CASSQAWGPGYS.

The gene calls are TRBV7-7 and TRBJ1-1; D call uncertain. The ends were cut back, 0 bases at V and 3 bases at J, with 5 bases in the middle. Per germline, CDR1 SSHAT and CDR2 FNYEAQ (reference sequence). The CDR3 sequence is 13 residues long. The CDR3 nucleotides are TGTGCCAGCAGCTTAGCGGCCGACACTGAAGCTTTCTTT. It specifies CASSLAADTEAFF.

The chain has TRBV6-5 and TRBJ1-1, with a tentative D call TRBD1 (6 bases). The CDR3 covers 14 residues. Germline values: CDR1 MNHEY, CDR2 SVGAGI. Trimming took off 10 bases at V and 0 bases at J, with 15 bases between the two ends. The CDR3 loop is CATKGQYMNTEAFF. The CDR3 DNA follows: TGTGCCACCAAAGGACAGTACATGAACACTGAAGCTTTCTTT.

This clone came up once. This chain links TRBV2 with TRBJ1-2; D is possibly TRBD1 (5 bases). The CDR3 consists of 11 residues. Trimming stripped 4 bases from V and 14 bases from J, with 14 bases between. Germline V CDR1 and CDR2: SNHLY, FYNNEI. CDR3 amino acids: CASSGSTVYTF. In DNA form, the CDR3 reads TGTGCCAGCAGTGGCTCGACAGTATATACCTTC.